These 13 T cell receptor beta chains came from one sample sequenced in a study of neurological immune-mediated disorders. A single record per CDR3 protein comes from TCRdb applying MiXCR to the 5' RACE reads. The sample has about 120,000 distinct CDR3 sequences; roughly 3.1% are singletons. Material: PBMCs. All receptors derive from a woman aged 25-40 years with multiple sclerosis.

This clonotype was detected ten times or more. The V and J genes are TRBV20-1 and TRBJ2-3; D gene ambiguous. CDR1 and CDR2 (germline): DFQATT, SNEGSKA (reference sequence). There are 10 residues in the CDR3. V was shortened by 3 bases and J by 6 bases, with 4 bases between the two germline ends. DNA for the CDR3: TGCAGTGCTAGTTGGGATACGCAGTATTTT. This encodes CSASWDTQYF.

This clonotype has ten or more counts. The gene calls are TRBV6-2 or TRBV6-3 and TRBJ1-2; no clear D. CDR3 length: 13 residues. Germline V gives CDR1 MNHEY, CDR2 SVGEGT. Trimming took 5 bases from V and 8 from J, leaving 15 bases between them. The CDR3 is CASSDVPVDGYTF. The CDR3 coding sequence is TGTGCCAGCAGTGACGTCCCGGTGGACGGCTACACCTTC.

Comment on this clonotype: This could be a read error, since a much larger clone is one nucleotide away. This chain joins TRBV12-3 or TRBV12-4 and TRBJ2-7; a weak D match, TRBD1 (5 bases). The CDR3 contains 12 residues. DNA for the CDR3: TGTGACAGCAGTTGGGGCTTAGGGGAGCAGTACTTC. As protein: CDSSWGLGEQYF.

Many counts were recorded for this clonotype. The chain links TRBV12-3 or TRBV12-4 to TRBJ2-4; 10 positions match TRBD1. V dropped 6 bases and J dropped 3; count of bases not matched to a gene: 5. This CDR3 contains 15 residues. The CDR3 DNA is TGTGCCAGCAGCTCCGGACAGGGGGACAAAAACATTCAGTACTTC. Translation: CASSSGQGDKNIQYF.

This clonotype was detected ten times or more. This chain joins TRBV20-1 and TRBJ2-5, with 13 bases identical to TRBD2. This CDR3 contains 14 residues. Trimming cost V 5 bases and J 5 bases; bases outside gene matches: 5. CDR1 and CDR2 from the germline V gene are DFQATT and SNEGSKA (reference sequence). In nucleotides, the CDR3 is TGCAGTGCTCCGACTAGCGGGAGGCCGGAGACCCAGTACTTC. Protein: CSAPTSGRPETQYF.

In this sample, this clonotype turned up many times. The rearrangement links TRBV7-2 to TRBJ2-6, with no clear D. This CDR3 comprises 15 residues. The V gene lost 3 bases and the J gene lost 0 bases, with 6 bases spanning the gap. The germline CDR1 and CDR2 sequences are SGHTA and FQGNSA. The CDR3 reads CASSFSSSGANVLTF. CDR3 nucleotide sequence: TGTGCCAGCAGCTTTTCAAGCTCTGGGGCCAACGTCCTGACTTTC.

The chain is built from TRBV7-8 and TRBJ2-7, with 8 nucleotides matching TRBD2. The V and J ends lost 5 bases and 3 bases, in that order; junction bases with no gene match: 6. Per the germline V gene, CDR1 is SGHVS and CDR2 is FQNEAQ. The CDR3 totals 14 residues. CDR3 region: CASSRPGTSYEQYF. Written as DNA, the CDR3 is TGTGCCAGCAGCCGCCCCGGGACTAGCTACGAGCAGTACTTC.

This clonotype showed up many times. The chain uses TRBV3-1 and TRBJ1-2; D ambiguous. Per germline, CDR1 LGHDT and CDR2 YNNKEL (reference sequence). V lost 3 bases and J 4 bases, leaving 6 bases between the germline ends. This CDR3 has 12 residues. This CDR3 reads CASSQGTYGYTF. The CDR3 bases are TGTGCCAGCAGCCAGGGCACCTATGGCTACACCTTC.

This clonotype was detected ten times or more. V is TRBV19 and J is TRBJ2-1; the match to TRBD2 covers 10 bases. In germline, CDR1 is LNHDA, CDR2 SQIVND (reference sequence). The CDR3 covers 15 residues. The V and J ends lost 7 bases and 2 bases, in that order; junction bases with no gene match: 5. The CDR3 DNA follows: TGTGCCAGTACCGATCTAGCGGGGGCCTACAATGAGCAGTTCTTC. Translation: CASTDLAGAYNEQFF.

This clonotype has a count of ten or more. This chain joins TRBV4-1 and TRBJ2-7, with D perhaps TRBD2 (5 bases). This CDR3 has 15 residues. The V gene lost 4 bases and the J gene lost 9 bases, with 22 bases spanning the gap. Germline V CDR1 and CDR2: MGHRA, YSYEKL. The CDR3 nucleotides read TGCGCCAGCAGCCCGCAAGATAGGCTAGGAGGCGGGCAGTACTTC. Its protein is CASSPQDRLGGGQYF.

This clonotype was counted at least ten times. The chain employs TRBV29-1 and TRBJ2-1, with D unclear. With 5 bases removed from V and 5 bases from J, the gap between germline ends came to 7 bases. Germline V gives CDR1 SQVTM, CDR2 ANQGSEA. There are 11 residues in the CDR3. CDR3 protein: CSVTHDNEQFF. DNA for the CDR3: TGCAGCGTTACCCACGACAATGAGCAGTTCTTC.

This clonotype was recorded at least ten times. The chain recombines TRBV15 with TRBJ2-1; D might be TRBD2 (7 bases). Trimming cost V 3 bases and J 6 bases, with 18 bases left between them. The germline gives CDR1 LNHNV, CDR2 YYDKDF (reference sequence). This CDR3 has 16 amino acids. The CDR3 here is CATSRGGGTTTNEQFF. Written as DNA, the CDR3 is TGTGCCACCAGCAGGGGAGGGGGGACCACCACCAATGAGCAGTTCTTC.

This clonotype was seen at least ten times. This sequence joins TRBV20-1 and TRBJ2-7; D possibly corresponds to TRBD2 (7 bases). Trimming pared 2 bases from V and 3 bases from J, leaving 17 bases between. The V gene's germline CDR1 is DFQATT and CDR2 SNEGSKA (reference sequence). The CDR3 totals 15 residues. CDR3 sequence reads: CSARRAGAKGYEQYF. In DNA form, the CDR3 reads TGCAGTGCTAGAAGGGCGGGGGCAAAAGGCTACGAGCAGTACTTC.